Detailed here is one T cell receptor beta chain. The sample comes from a study of Ad26.COV2.S vaccination and SARS-CoV-2 variants. CDR3 size: 14 residues. The V gene's germline CDR1 is SGHTA and CDR2 FQGNSA. V lost 1 base, J lost 4 bases, and 8 bases lay in between. TCRdb keeps only in-frame clones here, not all; method: immunoSEQ multiplex PCR. This table holds fewer than 500,000 clones, roughly 87% found once. Documented treatment: around 19 received Ad26.COV2.S at low or high dose, single or two shots; 5 received placebo; per-sample allocation not given. On day 63 after the first injection, vaccine and placebo recipients gave samples.

This clonotype was obtained from a person between 18 and 65 years old who received the Ad26.COV2.S COVID-19 vaccine or a placebo. The V call is TRBV7-2, the J call TRBJ1-5; D remains unclear. The material was peripheral blood, obtained in a trial of Ad26.COV2.S vaccine versus placebo. The CDR3 is CASSLGQANQPQHF. CDR3 DNA: TGTGCCAGCAGCTTAGGGCAGGCTAATCAGCCCCAGCATTTT.